The present T cell receptor (beta chain) was sequenced within a study of post-analysis software for immune sequencing data. Study as a whole: Relapsing-remitting, secondary progressive and progressive-relapsing forms made up the multiple sclerosis disease courses.

About this clonotype: Antigen specificity is unknown.

Prepared libraries of TCR beta cDNA carried unique molecular identifiers. TCRdb re-called the PCR reads through MiXCR, storing one row per CDR3 protein. The data contain fewer than 850,000 distinct CDR3 sequences, 30% of them seen just once; the ten biggest clones take up 0.56%. Study conclusions and caveats: Roughly 5 TRBV segments occurring more often in patients than controls included TRBV5-6, TRBV5-1 and TRBV20-1.

Trimming left V 6 bases short and J 5 bases short, with 26 bases between. Germline V gene lookup returns CDR1 SGHTA and CDR2 FQGNSA. The CDR3 is 18 residues long. This sequence was found in a girl aged 5-17 years with multiple sclerosis. Sample: blood. V usage is TRBV7-2 and J usage is TRBJ2-1, with D tentatively TRBD2 (6 bases). The CDR3: CASSRLRLGGDLNNEQFF. As DNA, the CDR3 is TGTGCCAGCAGTCGACTCCGTCTAGGCGGGGACCTCAACAATGAGCAGTTCTTC.